This T cell receptor (beta chain) was identified during a study of blood T cell repertoires in COVID-19. The protocol was immunoSEQ multiplex PCR, while the TCRdb copy is restricted to in-frame clones and leaves out a portion. The sample lists some 290,000 clones, roughly 93% occurring once. The germline gives CDR1 SGDLS, CDR2 YYNGEE. There are 14 residues in the CDR3. The V gene lost 0 bases and the J gene lost 9 bases, with 13 bases spanning the gap. The sequence was obtained from a woman aged 35 to 49 with acute COVID-19. Sequencing was performed on PBMCs or T cells enriched from blood (not recorded which). The genes are TRBV9 and TRBJ2-1; D is unresolved. The CDR3 sequence: CASSVESGSIEQFF. Written as DNA, the CDR3 is TGTGCCAGCAGCGTAGAGTCCGGTTCAATTGAGCAGTTCTTC.